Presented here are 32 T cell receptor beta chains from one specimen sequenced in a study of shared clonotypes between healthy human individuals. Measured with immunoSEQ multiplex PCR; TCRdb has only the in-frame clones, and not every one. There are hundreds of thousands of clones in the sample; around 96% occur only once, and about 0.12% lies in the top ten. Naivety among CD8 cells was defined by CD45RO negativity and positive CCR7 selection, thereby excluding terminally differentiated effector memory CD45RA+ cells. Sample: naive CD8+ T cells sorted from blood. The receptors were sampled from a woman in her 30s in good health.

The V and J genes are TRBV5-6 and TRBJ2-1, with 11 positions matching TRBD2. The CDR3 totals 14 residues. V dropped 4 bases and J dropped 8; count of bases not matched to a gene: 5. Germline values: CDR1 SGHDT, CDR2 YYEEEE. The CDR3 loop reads CASSLRTSGYEQFF. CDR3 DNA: TGTGCCAGCAGCCTCCGGACTAGCGGGTATGAGCAGTTCTTC.

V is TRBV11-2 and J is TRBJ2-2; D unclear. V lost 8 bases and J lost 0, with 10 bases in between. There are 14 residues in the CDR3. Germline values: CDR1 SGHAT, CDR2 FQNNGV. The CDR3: CASRSSPNTGELFF. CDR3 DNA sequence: TGTGCCAGCCGGAGCTCCCCGAACACCGGGGAGCTGTTTTTT.

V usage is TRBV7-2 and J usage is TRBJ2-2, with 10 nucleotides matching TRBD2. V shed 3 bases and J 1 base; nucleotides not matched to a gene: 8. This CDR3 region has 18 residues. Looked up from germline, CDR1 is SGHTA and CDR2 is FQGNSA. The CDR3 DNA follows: TGTGCCAGCAGCTTTGCGGGACTAGCGCCCCGGAACACCGGGGAGCTGTTTTTT. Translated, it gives CASSFAGLAPRNTGELFF.

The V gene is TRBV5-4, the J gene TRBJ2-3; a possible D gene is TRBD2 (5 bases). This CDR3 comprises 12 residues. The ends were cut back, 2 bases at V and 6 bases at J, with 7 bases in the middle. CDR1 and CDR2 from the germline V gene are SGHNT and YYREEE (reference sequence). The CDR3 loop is CASSLSGDTQYF. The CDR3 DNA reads TGTGCCAGCAGCTTATCGGGGGATACGCAGTATTTT.

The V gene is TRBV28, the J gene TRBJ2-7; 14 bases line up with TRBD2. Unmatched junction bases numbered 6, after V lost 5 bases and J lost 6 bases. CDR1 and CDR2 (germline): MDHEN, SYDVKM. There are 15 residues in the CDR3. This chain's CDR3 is CASSTRTSGRSEQYF. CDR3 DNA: TGTGCCAGCAGTACCCGGACTAGCGGGAGGTCCGAGCAGTACTTC.

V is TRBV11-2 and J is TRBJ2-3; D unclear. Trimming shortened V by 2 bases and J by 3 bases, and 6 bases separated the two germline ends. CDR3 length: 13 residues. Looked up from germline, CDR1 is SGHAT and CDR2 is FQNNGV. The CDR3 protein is CASSLLDTDTQYF. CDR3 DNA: TGTGCCAGCAGCTTACTTGATACAGATACGCAGTATTTT.

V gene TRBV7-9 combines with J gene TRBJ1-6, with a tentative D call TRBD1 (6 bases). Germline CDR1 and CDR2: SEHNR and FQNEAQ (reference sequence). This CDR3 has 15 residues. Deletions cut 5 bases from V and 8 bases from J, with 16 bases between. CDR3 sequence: CASSGPTGIDSPLHF. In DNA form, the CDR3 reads TGTGCCAGCAGCGGCCCTACAGGGATCGATTCACCCCTCCACTTT.

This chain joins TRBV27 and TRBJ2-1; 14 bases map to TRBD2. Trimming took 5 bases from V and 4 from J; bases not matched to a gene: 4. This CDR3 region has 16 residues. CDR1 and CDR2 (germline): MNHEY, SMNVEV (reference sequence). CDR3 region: CASSPRTSGRYNEQFF. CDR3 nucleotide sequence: TGTGCCAGCAGTCCAAGGACTAGCGGGAGGTACAATGAGCAGTTCTTC.

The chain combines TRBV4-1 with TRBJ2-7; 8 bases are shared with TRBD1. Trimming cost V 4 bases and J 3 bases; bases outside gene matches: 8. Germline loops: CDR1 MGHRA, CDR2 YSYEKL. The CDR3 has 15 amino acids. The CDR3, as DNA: TGCGCCAGCAGCCTAACACCGACAGGGGACTACGAGCAGTACTTC. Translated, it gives CASSLTPTGDYEQYF.

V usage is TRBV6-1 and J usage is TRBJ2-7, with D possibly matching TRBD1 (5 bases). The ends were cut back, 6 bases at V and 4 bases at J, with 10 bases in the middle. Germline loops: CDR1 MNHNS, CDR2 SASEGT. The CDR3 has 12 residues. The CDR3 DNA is TGTGCCAGCAGATCGCAGGGTTACGAGCAGTACTTC. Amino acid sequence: CASRSQGYEQYF.

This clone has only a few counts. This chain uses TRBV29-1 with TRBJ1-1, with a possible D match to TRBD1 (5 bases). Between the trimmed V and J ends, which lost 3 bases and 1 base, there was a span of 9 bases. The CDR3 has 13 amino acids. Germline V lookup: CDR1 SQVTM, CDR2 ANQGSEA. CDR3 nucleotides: TGCAGCGTTGATCGGGGGGAGAACACTGAAGCTTTCTTT. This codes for CSVDRGENTEAFF.

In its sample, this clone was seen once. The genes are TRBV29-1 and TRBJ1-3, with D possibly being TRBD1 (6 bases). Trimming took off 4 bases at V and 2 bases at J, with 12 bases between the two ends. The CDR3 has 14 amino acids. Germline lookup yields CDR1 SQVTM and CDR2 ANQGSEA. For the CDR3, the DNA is TGCAGCGTTGTCGGGGGGGCCACTGGAAACACCATATATTTT. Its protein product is CSVVGGATGNTIYF.

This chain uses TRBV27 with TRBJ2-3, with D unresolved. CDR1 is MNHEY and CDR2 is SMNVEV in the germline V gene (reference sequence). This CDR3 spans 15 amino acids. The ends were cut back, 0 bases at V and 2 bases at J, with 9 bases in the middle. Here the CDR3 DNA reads TGTGCCAGCAGTTTATCGTTCGGAAACACAGATACGCAGTATTTT. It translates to CASSLSFGNTDTQYF.

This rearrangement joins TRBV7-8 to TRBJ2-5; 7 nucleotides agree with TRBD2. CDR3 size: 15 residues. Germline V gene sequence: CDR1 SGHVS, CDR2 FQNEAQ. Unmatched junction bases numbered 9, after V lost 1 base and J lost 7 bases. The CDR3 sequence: CASSLDSASGRTQYF. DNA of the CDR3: TGTGCCAGCAGCTTAGATTCGGCTAGCGGTCGGACCCAGTACTTC.

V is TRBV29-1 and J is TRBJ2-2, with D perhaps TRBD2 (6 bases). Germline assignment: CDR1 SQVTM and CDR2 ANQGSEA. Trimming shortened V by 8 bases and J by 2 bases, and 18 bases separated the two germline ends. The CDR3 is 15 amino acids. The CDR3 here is CSPGGCLDNTGELFF. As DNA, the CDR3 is TGCAGCCCCGGAGGGTGTCTGGACAACACCGGGGAGCTGTTTTTT.

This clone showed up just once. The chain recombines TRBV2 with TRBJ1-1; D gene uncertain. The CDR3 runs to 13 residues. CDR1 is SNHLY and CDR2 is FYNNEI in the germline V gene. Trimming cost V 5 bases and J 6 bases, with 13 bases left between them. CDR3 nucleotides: TGTGCCAGCAGTATAACCTTGGGTTCTGAAGCTTTCTTT. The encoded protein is CASSITLGSEAFF.

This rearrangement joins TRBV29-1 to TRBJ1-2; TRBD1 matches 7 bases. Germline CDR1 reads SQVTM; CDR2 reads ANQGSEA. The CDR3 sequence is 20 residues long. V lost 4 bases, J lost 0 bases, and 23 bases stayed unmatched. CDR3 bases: TGCAGCGTTGTGTTAGGGGGCGGTTGGTCCGAACCTCTAGCTAACTATGGCTACACCTTC. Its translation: CSVVLGGGWSEPLANYGYTF.

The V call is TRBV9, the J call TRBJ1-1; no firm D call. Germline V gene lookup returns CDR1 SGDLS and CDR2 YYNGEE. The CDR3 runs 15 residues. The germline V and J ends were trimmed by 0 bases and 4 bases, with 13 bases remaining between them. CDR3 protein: CASSVEVGIGTEAFF. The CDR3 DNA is TGTGCCAGCAGCGTAGAGGTGGGAATAGGCACTGAAGCTTTCTTT.

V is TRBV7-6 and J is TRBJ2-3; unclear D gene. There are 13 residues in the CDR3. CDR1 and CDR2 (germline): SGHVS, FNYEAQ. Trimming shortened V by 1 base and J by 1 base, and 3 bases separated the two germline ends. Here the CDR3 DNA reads TGTGCCAGCAGCTTAGGAGGCACAGATACGCAGTATTTT. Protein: CASSLGGTDTQYF.

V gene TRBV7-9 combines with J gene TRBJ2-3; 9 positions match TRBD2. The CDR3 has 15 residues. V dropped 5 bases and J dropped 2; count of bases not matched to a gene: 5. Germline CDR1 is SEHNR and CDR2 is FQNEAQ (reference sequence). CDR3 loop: CASSASGAYTDTQYF. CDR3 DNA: TGTGCCAGCAGCGCTAGCGGGGCTTACACAGATACGCAGTATTTT.

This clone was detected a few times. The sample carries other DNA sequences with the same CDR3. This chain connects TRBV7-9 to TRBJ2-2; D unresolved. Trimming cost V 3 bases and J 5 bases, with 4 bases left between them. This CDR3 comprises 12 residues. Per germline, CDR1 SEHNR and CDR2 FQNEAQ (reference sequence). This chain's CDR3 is CASSLGTGELFF. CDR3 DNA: TGTGCCAGCAGCTTGGGAACCGGGGAGCTGTTTTTT.

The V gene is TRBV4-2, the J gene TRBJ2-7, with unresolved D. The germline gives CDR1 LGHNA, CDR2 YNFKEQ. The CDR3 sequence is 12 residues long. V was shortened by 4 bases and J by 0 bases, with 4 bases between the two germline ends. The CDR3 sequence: CASSPPSYEQYF. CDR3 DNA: TGTGCCAGCAGCCCTCCCTCCTACGAGCAGTACTTC.

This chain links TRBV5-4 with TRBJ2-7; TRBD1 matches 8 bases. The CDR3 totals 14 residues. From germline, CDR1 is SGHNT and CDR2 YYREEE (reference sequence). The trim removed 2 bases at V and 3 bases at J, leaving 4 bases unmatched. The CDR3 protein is CASSLQGDFYEQYF. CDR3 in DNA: TGTGCCAGCAGCTTACAGGGGGATTTCTACGAGCAGTACTTC.

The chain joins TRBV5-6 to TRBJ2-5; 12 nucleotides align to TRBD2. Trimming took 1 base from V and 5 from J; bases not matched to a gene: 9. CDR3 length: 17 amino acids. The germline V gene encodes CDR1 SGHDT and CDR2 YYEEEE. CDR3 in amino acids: CASSLPSGRDPYETQYF. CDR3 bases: TGTGCCAGCAGCTTGCCTAGCGGGAGGGACCCCTACGAGACCCAGTACTTC.

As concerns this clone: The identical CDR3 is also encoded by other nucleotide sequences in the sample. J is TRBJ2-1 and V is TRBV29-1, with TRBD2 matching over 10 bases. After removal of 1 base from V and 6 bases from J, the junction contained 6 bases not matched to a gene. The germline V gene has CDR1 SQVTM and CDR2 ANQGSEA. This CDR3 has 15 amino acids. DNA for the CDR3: TGCAGCGTTGAAGGAGGGGTAGCGGGAGGCAATGAGCAGTTCTTC. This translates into CSVEGGVAGGNEQFF.

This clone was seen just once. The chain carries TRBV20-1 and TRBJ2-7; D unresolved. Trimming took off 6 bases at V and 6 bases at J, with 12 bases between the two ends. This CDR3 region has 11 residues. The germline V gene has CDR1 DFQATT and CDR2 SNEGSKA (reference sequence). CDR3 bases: TGCAGTGCCTCCGGTCTTCCCGAGCAGTACTTC. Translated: CSASGLPEQYF.

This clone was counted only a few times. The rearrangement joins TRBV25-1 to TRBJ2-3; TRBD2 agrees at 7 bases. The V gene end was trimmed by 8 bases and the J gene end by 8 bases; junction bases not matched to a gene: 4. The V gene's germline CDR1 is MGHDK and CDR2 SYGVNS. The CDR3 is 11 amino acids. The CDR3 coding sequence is TGTGCCAGCTCCTCGGGGGGTACGCAGTATTTT. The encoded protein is CASSSGGTQYF.

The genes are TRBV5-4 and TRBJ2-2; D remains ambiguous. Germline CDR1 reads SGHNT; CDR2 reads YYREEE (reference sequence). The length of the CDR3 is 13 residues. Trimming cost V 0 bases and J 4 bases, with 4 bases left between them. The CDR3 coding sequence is TGTGCCAGCAGCTTGGGCGGCACCGGGGAGCTGTTTTTT. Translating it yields CASSLGGTGELFF.

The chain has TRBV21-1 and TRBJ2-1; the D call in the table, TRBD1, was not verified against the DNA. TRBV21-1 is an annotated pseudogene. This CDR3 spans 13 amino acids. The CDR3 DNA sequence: TGTGCCAGCAGCCCACACGTTCCGCTCGTGCAGTTCTTC. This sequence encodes CASSPHVPLVQFF.

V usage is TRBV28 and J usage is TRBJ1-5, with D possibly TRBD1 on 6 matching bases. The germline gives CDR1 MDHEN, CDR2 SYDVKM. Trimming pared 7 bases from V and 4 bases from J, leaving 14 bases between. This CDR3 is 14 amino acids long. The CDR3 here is CASMGDIVNQPQHF. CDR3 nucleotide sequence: TGTGCCAGCATGGGGGACATCGTGAATCAGCCCCAGCATTTT.

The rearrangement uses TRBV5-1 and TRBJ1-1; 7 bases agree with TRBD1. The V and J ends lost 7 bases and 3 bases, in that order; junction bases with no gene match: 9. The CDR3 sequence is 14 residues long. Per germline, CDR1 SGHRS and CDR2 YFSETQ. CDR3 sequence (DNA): TGCGCCAGCCCGCTAAACGGACAGGACACTGAAGCTTTCTTT. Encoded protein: CASPLNGQDTEAFF.

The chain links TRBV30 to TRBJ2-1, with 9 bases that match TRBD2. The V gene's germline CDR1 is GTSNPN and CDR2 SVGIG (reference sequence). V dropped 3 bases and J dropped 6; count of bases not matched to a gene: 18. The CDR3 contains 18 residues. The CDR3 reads CAWSPGELAGLVSNEQFF. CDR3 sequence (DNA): TGTGCCTGGAGCCCCGGGGAACTAGCGGGTCTAGTTTCCAATGAGCAGTTCTTC.